This T cell receptor (beta chain) was sequenced for a study of control samples from healthy donors and cancer patients. The CDR3 consists of 16 residues. The V gene's germline CDR1 is SGHRS and CDR2 YFSETQ. J lost 5 bases, V lost 3 bases, and 13 bases had no gene match. Using immunoSEQ multiplex PCR, the repertoire was profiled, and TCRdb retains in-frame clones only, with some absent. The sample yields 100,000 to 150,000 clones, more than 75% seen once. The chain recombines TRBV5-1 with TRBJ2-5, with 7 bases lining up with TRBD1. The receptor comes from a man aged 18-30 years in good health. The sample taken for sequencing was blood. The CDR3 nucleotides are TGCGCCAGCAGCTCCAGCCCGACAGGGCTTGGGGAGACCCAGTACTTC. Protein: CASSSSPTGLGETQYF.